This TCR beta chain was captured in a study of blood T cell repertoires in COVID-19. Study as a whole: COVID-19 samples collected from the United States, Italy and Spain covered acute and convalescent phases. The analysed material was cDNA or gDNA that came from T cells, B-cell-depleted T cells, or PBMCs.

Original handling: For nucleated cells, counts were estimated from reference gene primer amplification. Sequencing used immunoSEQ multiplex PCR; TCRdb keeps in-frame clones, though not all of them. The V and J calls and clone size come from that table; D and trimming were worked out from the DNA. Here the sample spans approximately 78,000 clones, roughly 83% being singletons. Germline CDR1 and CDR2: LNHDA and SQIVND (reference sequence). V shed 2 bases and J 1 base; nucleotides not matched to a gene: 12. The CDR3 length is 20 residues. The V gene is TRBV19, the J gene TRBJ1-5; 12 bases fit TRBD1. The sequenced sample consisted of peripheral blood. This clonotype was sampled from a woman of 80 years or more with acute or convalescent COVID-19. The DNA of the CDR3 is TGTGCCAGTAGTATACCTTTTGCCGGGACAGGGGGCAAGAGCAATCAGCCCCAGCATTTT. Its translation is CASSIPFAGTGGKSNQPQHF. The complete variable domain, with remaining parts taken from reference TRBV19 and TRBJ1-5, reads DGGITQSPKYLFRKEGQNVTLSCEQNLNHDAMYWYRQDPGQGLRLIYYSQIVNDFQKGDIAEGYSVSREKKESFPLTVTSAQKNPTAFYLCASSIPFAGTGGKSNQPQHFGDGTRLSIL.